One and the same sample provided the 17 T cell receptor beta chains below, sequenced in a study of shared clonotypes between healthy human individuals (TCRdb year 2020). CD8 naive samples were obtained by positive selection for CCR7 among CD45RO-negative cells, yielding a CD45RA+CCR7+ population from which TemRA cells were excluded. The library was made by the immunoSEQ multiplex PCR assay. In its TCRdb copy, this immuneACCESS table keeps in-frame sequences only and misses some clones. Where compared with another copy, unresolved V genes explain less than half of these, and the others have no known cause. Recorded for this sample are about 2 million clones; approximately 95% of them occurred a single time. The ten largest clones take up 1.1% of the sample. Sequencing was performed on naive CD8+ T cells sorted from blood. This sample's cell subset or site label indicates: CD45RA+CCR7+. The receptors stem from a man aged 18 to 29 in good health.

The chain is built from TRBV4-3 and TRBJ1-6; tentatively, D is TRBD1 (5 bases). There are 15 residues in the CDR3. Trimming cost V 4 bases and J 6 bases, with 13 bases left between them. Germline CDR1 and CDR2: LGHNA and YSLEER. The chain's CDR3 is CASSPADGGNSPLHF. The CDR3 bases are TGCGCCAGCAGCCCGGCCGACGGGGGTAATTCACCCCTCCACTTT.

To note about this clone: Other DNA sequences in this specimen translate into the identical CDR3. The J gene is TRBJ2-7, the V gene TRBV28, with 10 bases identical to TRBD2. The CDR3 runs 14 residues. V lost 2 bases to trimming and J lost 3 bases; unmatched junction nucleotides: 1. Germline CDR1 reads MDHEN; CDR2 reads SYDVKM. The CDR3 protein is CASSLSGGGYEQYF. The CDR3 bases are TGTGCCAGCAGTTTAAGCGGGGGGGGCTACGAGCAGTACTTC.

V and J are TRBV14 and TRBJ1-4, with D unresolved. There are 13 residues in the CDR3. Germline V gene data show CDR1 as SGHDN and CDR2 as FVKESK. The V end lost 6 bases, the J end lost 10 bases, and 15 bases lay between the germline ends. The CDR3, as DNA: TGTGCCAGCAGAAGCGAGGGAGGGCGAAAACTGTTTTTT. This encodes CASRSEGGRKLFF.

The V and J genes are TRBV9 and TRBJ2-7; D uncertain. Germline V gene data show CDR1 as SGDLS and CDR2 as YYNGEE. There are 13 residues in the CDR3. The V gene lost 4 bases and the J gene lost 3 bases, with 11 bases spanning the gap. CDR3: CASSPDGRYEQYF. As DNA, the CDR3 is TGTGCCAGCAGCCCGGACGGGCGCTACGAGCAGTACTTC.

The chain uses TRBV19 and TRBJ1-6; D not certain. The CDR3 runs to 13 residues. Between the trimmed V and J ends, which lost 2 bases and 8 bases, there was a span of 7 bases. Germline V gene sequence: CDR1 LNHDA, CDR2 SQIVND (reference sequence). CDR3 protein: CASSIFEDSPLHF. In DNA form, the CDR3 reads TGTGCCAGTAGTATATTTGAGGATTCACCCCTCCACTTT.

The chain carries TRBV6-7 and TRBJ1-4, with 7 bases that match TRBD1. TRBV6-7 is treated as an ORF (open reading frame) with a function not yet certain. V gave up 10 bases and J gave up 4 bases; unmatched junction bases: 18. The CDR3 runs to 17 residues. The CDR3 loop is CANLSAGQAGYNEKLFF. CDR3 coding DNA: TGTGCCAACCTGTCAGCCGGACAGGCGGGTTATAATGAAAAACTGTTTTTT.

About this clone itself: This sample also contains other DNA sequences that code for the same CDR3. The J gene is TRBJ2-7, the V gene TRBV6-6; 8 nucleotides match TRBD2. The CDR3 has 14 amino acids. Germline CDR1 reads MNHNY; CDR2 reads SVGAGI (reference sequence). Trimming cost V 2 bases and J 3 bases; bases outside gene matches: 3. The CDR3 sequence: CASSYSGSIYEQYF. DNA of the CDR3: TGTGCCAGCAGTTACAGCGGGAGTATCTACGAGCAGTACTTC.

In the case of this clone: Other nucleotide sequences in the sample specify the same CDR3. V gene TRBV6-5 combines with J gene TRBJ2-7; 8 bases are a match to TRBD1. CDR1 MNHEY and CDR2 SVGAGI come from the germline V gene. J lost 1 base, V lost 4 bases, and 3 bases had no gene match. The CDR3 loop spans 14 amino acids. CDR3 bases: TGTGCCAGCAGTTCGACAGGGGAGTCCTACGAGCAGTACTTC. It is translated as CASSSTGESYEQYF.

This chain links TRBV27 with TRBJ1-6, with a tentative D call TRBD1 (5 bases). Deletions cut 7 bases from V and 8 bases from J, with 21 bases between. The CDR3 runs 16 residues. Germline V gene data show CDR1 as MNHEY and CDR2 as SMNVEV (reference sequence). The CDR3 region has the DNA TGTGCCAGCACCTTCTGGAGGGGTCTTTTGTATTCACCCCTCCACTTT. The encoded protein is CASTFWRGLLYSPLHF.

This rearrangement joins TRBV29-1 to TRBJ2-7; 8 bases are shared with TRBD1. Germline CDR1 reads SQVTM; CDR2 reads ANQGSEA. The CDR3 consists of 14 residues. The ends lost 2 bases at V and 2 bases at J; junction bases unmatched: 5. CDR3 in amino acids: CSVERQDRAYEQYF. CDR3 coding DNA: TGCAGCGTTGAACGCCAGGACAGGGCCTACGAGCAGTACTTC.

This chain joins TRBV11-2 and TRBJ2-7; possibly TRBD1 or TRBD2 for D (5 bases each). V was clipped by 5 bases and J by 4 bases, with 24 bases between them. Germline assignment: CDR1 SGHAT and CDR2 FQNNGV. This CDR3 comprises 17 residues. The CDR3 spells CASSPFPGPSMRYEQYF. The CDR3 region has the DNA TGTGCCAGCAGCCCCTTTCCGGGACCCAGTATGCGGTACGAGCAGTACTTC. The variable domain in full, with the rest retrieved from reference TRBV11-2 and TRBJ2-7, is EAGVAQSPRYKIIEKRQSVAFWCNPISGHATLYWYQQILGQGPKLLIQFQNNGVVDDSQLPKDRFSAERLKGVDSTLKIQPAKLEDSAVYLCASSPFPGPSMRYEQYFGPGTRLTVT.

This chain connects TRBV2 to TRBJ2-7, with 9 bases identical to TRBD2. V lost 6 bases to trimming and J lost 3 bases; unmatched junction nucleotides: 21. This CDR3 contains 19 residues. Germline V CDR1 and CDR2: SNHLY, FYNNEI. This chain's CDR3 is CASSSDGPIAGEGLYEQYF. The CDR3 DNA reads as TGTGCCAGCAGCTCGGACGGACCGATAGCGGGAGAAGGTCTCTACGAGCAGTACTTC.

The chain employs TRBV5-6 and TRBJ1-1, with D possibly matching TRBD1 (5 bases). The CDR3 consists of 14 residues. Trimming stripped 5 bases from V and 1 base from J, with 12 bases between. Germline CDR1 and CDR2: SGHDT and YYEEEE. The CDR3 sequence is CASSFGAANTEAFF. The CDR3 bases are TGTGCCAGCAGTTTTGGGGCGGCGAACACTGAAGCTTTCTTT.

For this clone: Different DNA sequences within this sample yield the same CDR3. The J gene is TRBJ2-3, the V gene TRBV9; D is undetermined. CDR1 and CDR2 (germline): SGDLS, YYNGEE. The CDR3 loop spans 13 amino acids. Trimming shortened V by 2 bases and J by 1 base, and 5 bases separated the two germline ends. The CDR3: CASSVSGTDTQYF. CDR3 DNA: TGTGCCAGCAGCGTTAGTGGCACAGATACGCAGTATTTT.

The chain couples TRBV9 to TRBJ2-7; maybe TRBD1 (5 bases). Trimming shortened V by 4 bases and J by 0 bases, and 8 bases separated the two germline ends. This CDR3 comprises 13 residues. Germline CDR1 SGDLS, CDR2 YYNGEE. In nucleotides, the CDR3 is TGTGCCAGCAGCCCTGGACACTCCTACGAGCAGTACTTC. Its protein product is CASSPGHSYEQYF. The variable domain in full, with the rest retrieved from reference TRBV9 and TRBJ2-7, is DSGVTQTPKHLITATGQRVTLRCSPRSGDLSVYWYQQSLDQGLQFLIQYYNGEERAKGNILERFSAQQFPDLHSELNLSSLELGDSALYFCASSPGHSYEQYFGPGTRLTVT.

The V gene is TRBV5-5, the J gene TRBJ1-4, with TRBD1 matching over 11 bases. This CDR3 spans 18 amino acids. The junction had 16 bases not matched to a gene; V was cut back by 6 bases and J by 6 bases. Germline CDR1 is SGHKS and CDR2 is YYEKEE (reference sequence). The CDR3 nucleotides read TGTGCCAGCACCTCAACCTTGCTCCGGGACAGGGGGTATGAAAAACTGTTTTTT. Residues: CASTSTLLRDRGYEKLFF. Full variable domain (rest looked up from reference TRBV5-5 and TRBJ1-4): DAGVTQSPTHLIKTRGQQVTLRCSPISGHKSVSWYQQVLGQGPQFIFQYYEKEERGRGNFPDRFSARQFPNYSSELNVNALLLGDSALYLCASTSTLLRDRGYEKLFFGSGTQLSVL.

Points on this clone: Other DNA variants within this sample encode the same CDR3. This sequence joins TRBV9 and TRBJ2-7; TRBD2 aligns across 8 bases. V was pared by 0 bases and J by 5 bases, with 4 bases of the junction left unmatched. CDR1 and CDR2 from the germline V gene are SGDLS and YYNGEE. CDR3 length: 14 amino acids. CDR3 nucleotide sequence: TGTGCCAGCAGCGTAGCGGGGGGGCCCCACGAGCAGTACTTC. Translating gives CASSVAGGPHEQYF.